A single sample is the source of the 14 T cell receptor beta chains below, sequenced in a study of blood T cell repertoires in COVID-19 (dated by TCRdb to about 2020). The receptor library was made with the immunoSEQ multiplex PCR assay. The table was pulled from immuneACCESS by TCRdb, which kept in-frame rearrangements only. Such tables lose some clones; where checked, under half of the loss comes from unresolved V genes, and the rest has no known cause. The sample table shows roughly 100,000 clones, and about 88% are seen once. 6.2% of the sample goes to the ten largest clones. Specimen: peripheral blood. These receptors all stem from a human donor in a cohort sampled during active COVID-19.

The chain has TRBV28 and TRBJ1-1; D remains unclear. The germline V gene has CDR1 MDHEN and CDR2 SYDVKM. The CDR3 contains 15 residues. Trimming removed 3 bases at V and 2 bases at J, with 13 bases between. The CDR3 spells CASSFSRRVNTEAFF. The CDR3 DNA sequence: TGTGCCAGCAGTTTCAGCCGGCGGGTAAACACTGAAGCTTTCTTT.

The chain couples TRBV2 to TRBJ1-1, with 8 bases aligning to TRBD1. V lost 2 bases and J lost 4; bases outside the gene matches: 6. The CDR3 is 15 amino acids. Germline CDR1 is SNHLY and CDR2 is FYNNEI. CDR3 in DNA: TGTGCCAGCAGTGAACAGGGGGCGCGGTCCACTGAAGCTTTCTTT. Protein sequence: CASSEQGARSTEAFF. The full variable domain, rest sourced from reference TRBV2 and TRBJ1-1, is EPEVTQTPSHQVTQMGQEVILRCVPISNHLYFYWYRQILGQKVEFLVSFYNNEISEKSEIFDDQFSVERPDGSNFTLKIRSTKLEDSAMYFCASSEQGARSTEAFFGQGTRLTVV.

The chain carries TRBV6-5 and TRBJ2-7, with 7 positions matching TRBD2. The germline gives CDR1 MNHEY, CDR2 SVGAGI. Trimming removed 1 base from V and 0 bases from J; junction bases left unmatched: 3. The length of the CDR3 is 15 residues. The CDR3 here is CASSYFTGGSYEQYF. For the CDR3, the DNA is TGTGCCAGCAGTTACTTCACGGGAGGCTCCTACGAGCAGTACTTC.

V and J are TRBV19 and TRBJ2-2, with a possible D match to TRBD1 (6 bases). V lost 9 bases and J 0 bases, leaving 14 bases between the germline ends. Germline V gene sequence: CDR1 LNHDA, CDR2 SQIVND (reference sequence). This CDR3 has 15 residues. The CDR3 region has the DNA TGTGCCAGCCACCCGGGACACTCGAACACCGGGGAGCTGTTTTTT. Amino acid sequence: CASHPGHSNTGELFF.

The V gene is TRBV29-1, the J gene TRBJ2-2, with 9 bases matching TRBD1. The trim removed 7 bases at V and 4 bases at J, leaving 4 bases unmatched. The CDR3 runs 13 residues. Per the germline V gene, CDR1 is SQVTM and CDR2 is ANQGSEA. CDR3 nucleotides: TGCAGCGCGGACAGGGGCGGCACCGGGGAGCTGTTTTTT. Protein: CSADRGGTGELFF.

The V and J genes are TRBV28 and TRBJ1-4; 7 positions agree with TRBD1. The germline V gene encodes CDR1 MDHEN and CDR2 SYDVKM. V lost 5 bases and J lost 0; bases outside the gene matches: 12. The CDR3 covers 18 residues. CDR3 protein: CASSPNLGQAATNEKLFF. In DNA, the CDR3 is TGTGCCAGCAGTCCTAATCTCGGACAGGCTGCAACTAATGAAAAACTGTTTTTT.

The chain joins TRBV19 to TRBJ2-7; 11 nucleotides align to TRBD2. Germline loops: CDR1 LNHDA, CDR2 SQIVND (reference sequence). Trimming took 5 bases from V and 1 from J; bases not matched to a gene: 4. This CDR3 is built from 15 residues. The CDR3 DNA is TGTGCCAGTAGTGTGACTAGCGGGGTTTCCTACGAGCAGTACTTC. The encoded protein is CASSVTSGVSYEQYF.

The V call is TRBV5-1, the J call TRBJ2-7, with TRBD2 matching over 7 bases. Germline V gives CDR1 SGHRS, CDR2 YFSETQ. V lost 0 bases to trimming and J lost 3 bases; unmatched junction nucleotides: 6. This CDR3 has 15 amino acids. The CDR3 bases are TGCGCCAGCAGCTTGGAAGCGGGGAAGATCTACGAGCAGTACTTC. Residues: CASSLEAGKIYEQYF.

The rearrangement joins TRBV11-2 to TRBJ2-7; 12 positions agree with TRBD1. The germline gives CDR1 SGHAT, CDR2 FQNNGV. V trimming: 3 bases; J trimming: 4 bases; junction bases outside the gene matches: 4. This CDR3 region has 15 residues. This chain's CDR3 is CASSLTGQGAYEQYF. CDR3 DNA: TGTGCCAGCAGCTTGACGGGACAGGGGGCTTACGAGCAGTACTTC.

The V and J genes are TRBV10-3 and TRBJ2-7; D might be TRBD1 (6 bases). This CDR3 is built from 14 residues. Trimming removed 10 bases from V and 3 bases from J, with 19 bases in between. Per the germline V gene, CDR1 is ENHRY and CDR2 is SYGVKD. The CDR3 DNA reads TGTGCCACACATTCGACAGGTACCATCTACGAGCAGTACTTC. Translating gives CATHSTGTIYEQYF.

The gene calls are TRBV6-5 and TRBJ2-3; 7 bases map to TRBD2. The CDR3 sequence is 15 residues long. V lost 6 bases and J lost 7; bases outside the gene matches: 13. Germline CDR1 reads MNHEY; CDR2 reads SVGAGI. The CDR3, as DNA: TGTGCCAGCAGCCCGGGGAAGGCGGGAGTGTATACGCAGTATTTT. Translation gives CASSPGKAGVYTQYF.

The chain has TRBV3-1 (or the pseudogene TRBV3-2) and TRBJ2-7; TRBD2 matches at 11 bases. Germline CDR1 LGHDT, CDR2 YNNKEL (reference sequence). The CDR3 loop spans 15 amino acids. V dropped 5 bases and J dropped 2; count of bases not matched to a gene: 5. The CDR3 reads CASSSGLADTYEQYF. CDR3 bases: TGTGCCAGCAGCTCGGGACTAGCGGACACCTACGAGCAGTACTTC.

The rearrangement uses TRBV14 and TRBJ1-1, with 7 positions matching TRBD1. Germline CDR1 reads SGHDN; CDR2 reads FVKESK. V shed 4 bases, J shed 1 base, and the junction held 3 bases outside the gene matches. The CDR3 loop spans 14 amino acids. CDR3 sequence reads: CASSPGTANTEAFF. In nucleotides, the CDR3 is TGTGCCAGCAGCCCCGGGACAGCGAACACTGAAGCTTTCTTT. The full variable domain, rest sourced from reference TRBV14 and TRBJ1-1, is EAGVTQFPSHSVIEKGQTVTLRCDPISGHDNLYWYRRVMGKEIKFLLHFVKESKQDESGMPNNRFLAERTGGTYSTLKVQPAELEDSGVYFCASSPGTANTEAFFGQGTRLTVV.

The chain joins TRBV9 to TRBJ2-3; D is possibly TRBD1 (6 bases). The V end lost 4 bases, the J end lost 0 bases, and 18 bases lay between the germline ends. CDR1 is SGDLS and CDR2 is YYNGEE in the germline V gene. This CDR3 has 17 residues. The CDR3 is CASSQGAVRGSTDTQYF. In DNA, the CDR3 is TGTGCCAGCAGCCAAGGGGCGGTCAGGGGTAGCACAGATACGCAGTATTTT.